This is a list of T cell receptor beta chains from one sample in a study of human versus mouse CDR3 diversity and MHC coevolution. Libraries were prepared by immunoSEQ multiplex PCR; TCRdb keeps only in-frame clonotypes and omits some of them. The data show some 80,000 clones, with about 90% seen just once and roughly 0.16% held by the top ten. The specimen was naive CD4+ T cells from blood. The origin of the receptors is a person aged 30-69 years in good health. CDR3s include the opening cysteine and the closing phenylalanine or tryptophan. A D gene is named only where the DNA matches it firmly. Where a row states a size, it is once, few, many or the class of an expanded clone; other rows omit it.

V,size,J,D,CDR3,DNA
TRBV21-1,.,TRBJ2-1,.,CASSKDWGTHRDYSYNEQFF,TGTGCCAGCAGCAAAGATTGGGGGACACACAGGGATTACTCCTACAATGAGCAGTTCTTC
TRBV30,once,TRBJ1-1,TRBD1,CAWTVQGGNTEAFF,TGTGCCTGGACCGTACAGGGGGGGAACACTGAAGCTTTCTTT
TRBV6-6,.,TRBJ2-2,.,CASRRDTGELFF,TGTGCCAGCAGGCGTGACACCGGGGAGCTGTTTTTT
TRBV5-1,.,TRBJ2-3,TRBD1,CASSLADRATDTQYF,TGCGCCAGCAGCTTGGCGGACAGGGCCACAGATACGCAGTATTTT
TRBV6-1,once,TRBJ2-7,TRBD1,CATRGQVGSDEQYF,TGTGCCACCCGGGGACAGGTCGGCAGCGACGAGCAGTACTTC
TRBV30,.,TRBJ1-5,.,CAWSQQADGYSNQPQHF,TGTGCCTGGAGTCAACAGGCGGACGGTTATAGCAATCAGCCCCAGCATTTT
TRBV4-2,once,TRBJ2-3,.,CASSQDRGKDTQYF,TGTGCCAGCAGCCAAGATCGGGGGAAAGATACGCAGTATTTT
TRBV6-5,.,TRBJ1-5,.,CASSYGGGQPQHF,TGTGCCAGCAGTTACGGGGGGGGCCAGCCCCAGCATTTT
TRBV28,once,TRBJ1-2,TRBD1,CASSGRQGTGYTF,TGTGCCAGCAGTGGTCGACAGGGAACGGGCTACACCTTC
TRBV5-1,.,TRBJ2-1,.,CASSLSGVSYNEQFF,TGCGCCAGCAGCCTGAGCGGAGTATCCTACAATGAGCAGTTCTTC
TRBV5-1,.,TRBJ1-5,.,CASSFGDSNQPQHF,TGCGCCAGCAGCTTTGGAGATAGCAATCAGCCCCAGCATTTT
TRBV28,.,TRBJ1-1,TRBD1,CASSLSFPGGNTEAFF,TGTGCCAGCAGTTTGAGTTTCCCAGGGGGGAACACTGAAGCTTTCTTT
TRBV18,.,TRBJ2-3,.,CASSLRDTGTDTQYF,TGTGCCAGCTCACTTCGGGACACGGGCACAGATACGCAGTATTTT
TRBV2,.,TRBJ2-3,.,CASRGEVGSDTQYF,TGTGCCAGCAGGGGAGAAGTAGGCTCCGATACGCAGTATTTT
TRBV13,.,TRBJ2-2,.,CASSLDLGLRVSGELFF,TGTGCCAGCAGCTTAGATTTGGGACTTCGGGTCTCTGGGGAGCTGTTTTTT
TRBV6-1,once,TRBJ2-1,TRBD1,CASPRDWGQGNEQFF,TGTGCCAGCCCCCGGGATTGGGGACAGGGGAATGAGCAGTTCTTC
TRBV5-1,.,TRBJ2-5,TRBD2,CASSLAGTSGVLDF,TGCGCCAGCAGCTTGGCCGGGACTAGCGGGGTTTTGGACTTC
TRBV19,.,TRBJ2-2,.,CASSITGLTGELFF,TGTGCCAGTAGTATTACAGGGCTCACCGGGGAGCTGTTTTTT
TRBV6-1,.,TRBJ2-3,.,CASRLAPSTDTQYF,TGTGCCAGCAGACTAGCACCTAGCACAGATACGCAGTATTTT
TRBV28,.,TRBJ2-1,.,CASRPGRGSYNEQFF,TGTGCCAGCAGGCCAGGAAGGGGCTCCTACAATGAGCAGTTCTTC